This record concerns one TCR beta chain sequence. Its cognate antigen is unknown. The data are from a study of shared clonotypes between healthy human individuals. General study results and limits: Naive subsets, compared against memory subsets, generally had larger estimated richness values.

V lost 8 bases and J 2 bases, leaving 12 bases between the germline ends. Germline V lookup: CDR1 MNHEY, CDR2 SMNVEV (reference sequence). This CDR3 spans 14 amino acids. Profiling relied on immunoSEQ multiplex PCR, and the TCRdb table lists in-frame clones only, not all of them. The repertoire holds over a million clones, with roughly 96% as singletons. The chain uses TRBV27 and TRBJ2-2; D is tentatively TRBD1 or TRBD2 (5 bases each). Sample: naive CD4+ T cells sorted from blood. Noted subset: CD45RA+ positively selected. The receptor was isolated from a man aged 25-40 years in good health. CDR3 region: CASGRDQNTGELFF. For the CDR3, the DNA is TGTGCCAGCGGCCGGGACCAAAACACCGGGGAGCTGTTTTTT.